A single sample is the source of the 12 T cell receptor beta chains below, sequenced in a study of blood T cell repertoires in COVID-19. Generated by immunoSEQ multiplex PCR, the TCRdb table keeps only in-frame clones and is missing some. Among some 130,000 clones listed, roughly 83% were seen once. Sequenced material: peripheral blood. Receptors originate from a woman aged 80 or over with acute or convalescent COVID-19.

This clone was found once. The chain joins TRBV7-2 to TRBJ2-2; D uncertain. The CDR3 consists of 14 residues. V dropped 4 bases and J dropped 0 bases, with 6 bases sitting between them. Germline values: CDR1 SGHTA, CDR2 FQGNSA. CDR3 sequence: CASSSTANTGELFF. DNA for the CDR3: TGTGCCAGCAGCTCGACTGCGAACACCGGGGAGCTGTTTTTT.

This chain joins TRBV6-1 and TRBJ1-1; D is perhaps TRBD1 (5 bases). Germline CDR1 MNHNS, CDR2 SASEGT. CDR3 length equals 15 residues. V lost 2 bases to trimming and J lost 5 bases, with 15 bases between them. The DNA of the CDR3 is TGTGCCAGCAGTGAATATGCAGGGTGGATTACTGAAGCTTTCTTT. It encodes CASSEYAGWITEAFF.

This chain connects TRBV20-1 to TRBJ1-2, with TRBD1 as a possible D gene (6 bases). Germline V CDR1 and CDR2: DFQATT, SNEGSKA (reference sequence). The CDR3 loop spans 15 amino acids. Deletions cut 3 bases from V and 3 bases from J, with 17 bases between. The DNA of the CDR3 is TGCAGTGCTAGTAAGCGAGGGGGAGAGGACTATGGCTACACCTTC. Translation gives CSASKRGGEDYGYTF.

The CDR3 nucleotides are TGTGCCAGCAGTCGACAGGCTTTTAGCACAGATACGCAGTATTTT. It is translated as CASSRQAFSTDTQYF. The chain carries TRBV27 and TRBJ2-3; a possible D gene is TRBD1 (6 bases). Per the germline V gene, CDR1 is MNHEY and CDR2 is SMNVEV (reference sequence). V lost 5 bases to trimming and J lost 0 bases, with 12 bases between them. The CDR3 sequence is 15 residues long.

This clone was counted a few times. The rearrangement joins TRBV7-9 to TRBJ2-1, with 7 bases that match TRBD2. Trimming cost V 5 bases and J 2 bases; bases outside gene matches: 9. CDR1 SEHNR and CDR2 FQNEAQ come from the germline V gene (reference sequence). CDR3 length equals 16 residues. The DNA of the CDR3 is TGTGCCAGCAGCCCAGCTGGCGGGAGTGCCTACAATGAGCAGTTCTTC. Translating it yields CASSPAGGSAYNEQFF.

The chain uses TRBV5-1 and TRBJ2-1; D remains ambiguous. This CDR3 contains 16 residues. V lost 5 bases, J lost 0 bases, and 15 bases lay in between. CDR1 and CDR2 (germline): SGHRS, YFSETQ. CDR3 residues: CASSEVSVSSYNEQFF. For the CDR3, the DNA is TGCGCCAGCAGTGAAGTTTCCGTGAGCTCCTACAATGAGCAGTTCTTC.

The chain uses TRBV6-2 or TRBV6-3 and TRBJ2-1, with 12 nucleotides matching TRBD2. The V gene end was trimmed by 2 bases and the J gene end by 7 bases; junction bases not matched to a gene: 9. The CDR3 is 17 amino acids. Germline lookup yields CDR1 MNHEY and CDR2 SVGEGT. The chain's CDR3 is CASSYRPSGRALNEQFF. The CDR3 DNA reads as TGTGCCAGCAGTTACAGGCCTAGCGGGAGGGCCTTGAATGAGCAGTTCTTC.

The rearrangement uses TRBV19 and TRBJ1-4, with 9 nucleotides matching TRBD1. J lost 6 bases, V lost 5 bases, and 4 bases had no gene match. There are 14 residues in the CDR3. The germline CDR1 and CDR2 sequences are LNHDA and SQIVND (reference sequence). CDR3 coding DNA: TGTGCCAGTAGTCAAAACAGGGGGCATGAAAAACTGTTTTTT. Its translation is CASSQNRGHEKLFF.

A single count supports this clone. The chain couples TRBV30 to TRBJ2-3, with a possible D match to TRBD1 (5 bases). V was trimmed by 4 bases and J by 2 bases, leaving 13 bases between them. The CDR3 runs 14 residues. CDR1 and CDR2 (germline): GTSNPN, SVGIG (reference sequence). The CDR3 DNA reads TGTGCCTGGAAAGGGGTGACGGTCACAGATACGCAGTATTTT. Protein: CAWKGVTVTDTQYF.

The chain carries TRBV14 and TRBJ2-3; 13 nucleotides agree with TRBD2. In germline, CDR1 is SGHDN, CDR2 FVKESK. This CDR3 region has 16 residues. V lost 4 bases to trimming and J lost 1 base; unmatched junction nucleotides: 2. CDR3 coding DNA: TGTGCCAGCAGCCCTGGGACTAGCGGGGGCACAGATACGCAGTATTTT. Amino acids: CASSPGTSGGTDTQYF.

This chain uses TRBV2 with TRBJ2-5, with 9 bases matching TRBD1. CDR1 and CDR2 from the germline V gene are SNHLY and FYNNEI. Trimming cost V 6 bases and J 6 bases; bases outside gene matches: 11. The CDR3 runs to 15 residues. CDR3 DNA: TGTGCCAGCAGCGTCGGGGGGACAGGGCGCAAGACCCAGTACTTC. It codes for CASSVGGTGRKTQYF.

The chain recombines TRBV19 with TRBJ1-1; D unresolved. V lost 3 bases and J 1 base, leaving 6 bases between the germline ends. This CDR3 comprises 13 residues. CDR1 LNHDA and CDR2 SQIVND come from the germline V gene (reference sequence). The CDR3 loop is CASSIWQNTEAFF. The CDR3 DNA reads TGTGCCAGTAGTATTTGGCAGAACACTGAAGCTTTCTTT.